The 29 T cell receptor beta chains in this list originate from one sample, sequenced in a study of blood T cell repertoires in COVID-19. Sequencing used immunoSEQ multiplex PCR; TCRdb keeps in-frame clones, though not all of them. The profile covers nearly 200,000 clones, with about 88% appearing a single time and around 6.6% taken by the ten largest. Sequenced material: peripheral blood. Source of these receptors: a middle-aged woman who had recovered from COVID-19.

The chain recombines TRBV30 with TRBJ1-1, with D tentatively TRBD1 (5 bases). V was shortened by 0 bases and J by 4 bases, with 9 bases between the two germline ends. CDR3 length: 13 residues. CDR1 and CDR2 from the germline V gene are GTSNPN and SVGIG (reference sequence). CDR3 in DNA: TGTGCCTGGAGTGTAATGGGGGGCACTGAAGCTTTCTTT. Amino acids: CAWSVMGGTEAFF.

The V call is TRBV11-3, the J call TRBJ2-1; 9 positions match TRBD2. Trimming at V came to 5 bases and at J to 6 bases, leaving 8 bases not matched to a gene. Germline CDR1 and CDR2: SGHNT and YENEEA. The CDR3 has 15 residues. The CDR3 spells CASSPGTSPPNEQFF. The CDR3 region has the DNA TGTGCCAGCAGCCCCGGGACTAGCCCCCCCAATGAGCAGTTCTTC.

CDR3 region: CASSLAGTGRDEQFF. The DNA for the CDR3 is TGTGCCAGCAGCCTCGCCGGGACAGGGAGGGATGAGCAGTTCTTC. The V gene is TRBV4-2, the J gene TRBJ2-1; TRBD1 aligns across 9 bases. Germline CDR1 LGHNA, CDR2 YNFKEQ. V was clipped by 4 bases and J by 8 bases; unmatched bases: 9. This CDR3 has 15 amino acids.

The chain joins TRBV19 to TRBJ2-2; a weak D match, TRBD1 (6 bases). CDR3 length: 16 amino acids. Germline CDR1 LNHDA, CDR2 SQIVND (reference sequence). V was cut by 3 bases and J by 0 bases, with 11 bases left in between. CDR3 protein: CASSIWGPTNTGELFF. In nucleotides, the CDR3 is TGTGCCAGTAGTATCTGGGGGCCCACGAACACCGGGGAGCTGTTTTTT. Full variable domain (outside the CDR3, taken from reference TRBV19 and TRBJ2-2): DGGITQSPKYLFRKEGQNVTLSCEQNLNHDAMYWYRQDPGQGLRLIYYSQIVNDFQKGDIAEGYSVSREKKESFPLTVTSAQKNPTAFYLCASSIWGPTNTGELFFGEGSRLTVL.

The chain joins TRBV20-1 to TRBJ2-1, with D possibly being TRBD2 (5 bases). CDR3 length: 10 amino acids. Trimming took 6 bases from V and 10 from J, leaving 10 bases between them. In germline, CDR1 is DFQATT, CDR2 SNEGSKA (reference sequence). The CDR3 coding sequence is TGCAGTGCCGGACTGAGGGAGCAGTTCTTC. It codes for CSAGLREQFF.

In this sample, this clone turned up a few times. The V and J genes are TRBV18 and TRBJ2-2; TRBD2 is a possible D gene (6 bases). Trimming removed 5 bases from V and 3 bases from J, with 7 bases in between. CDR1 KGHSH and CDR2 LQKENI come from the germline V gene. The CDR3 loop spans 13 amino acids. DNA of the CDR3: TGTGCCAGCTCAAGGAGGGACACCGGGGAGCTGTTTTTT. Its protein is CASSRRDTGELFF.

V is TRBV20-1 and J is TRBJ2-1, with 8 bases fitting TRBD2. After removal of 3 bases from V and 0 bases from J, the junction contained 7 bases not matched to a gene. The germline V gene has CDR1 DFQATT and CDR2 SNEGSKA (reference sequence). This CDR3 has 16 amino acids. This chain's CDR3 is CSASTSGGLSYNEQFF. The CDR3 DNA is TGCAGTGCTAGTACCAGCGGGGGACTCTCCTACAATGAGCAGTTCTTC.

The CDR3 region is CASSEALGQGADTQYF. CDR3 sequence (DNA): TGTGCCAGCAGTGAAGCGCTGGGACAGGGGGCGGATACGCAGTATTTT. The J gene is TRBJ2-3, the V gene TRBV6-1; 12 positions agree with TRBD1. Germline assignment: CDR1 MNHNS and CDR2 SASEGT. With V trimmed by 0 bases and J by 6 bases, 4 bases remained unmatched. This CDR3 has 16 residues.

This chain joins TRBV7-2 and TRBJ2-2; 9 bases match TRBD2. Germline CDR1 and CDR2: SGHTA and FQGNSA. After removal of 5 bases from V and 4 bases from J, the junction contained 8 bases not matched to a gene. The CDR3 is 16 residues long. The chain's CDR3 is CASSGRLAEFTGELFF. The CDR3 nucleotides are TGTGCCAGCAGCGGCAGACTAGCGGAGTTCACCGGGGAGCTGTTTTTT.

V is TRBV7-8 and J is TRBJ2-2; 7 nucleotides line up with TRBD1. Trimming at V came to 0 bases and at J to 7 bases, leaving 8 bases not matched to a gene. Germline V lookup: CDR1 SGHVS, CDR2 FQNEAQ. This CDR3 is built from 16 residues. The CDR3 sequence: CASSLAAGTVYGELFF. The CDR3 DNA follows: TGTGCCAGCAGCTTAGCCGCCGGGACAGTCTACGGGGAGCTGTTTTTT.

This rearrangement joins TRBV6-6 to TRBJ2-7; 13 nucleotides match TRBD2. Germline V CDR1 and CDR2: MNHNY, SVGAGI (reference sequence). This CDR3 has 16 residues. The V gene end was trimmed by 0 bases and the J gene end by 3 bases; junction bases not matched to a gene: 2. The CDR3 coding sequence is TGTGCCAGCAGTTACTCGAGGACTAGCGGGAGCTACGAGCAGTACTTC. Protein sequence: CASSYSRTSGSYEQYF.

The chain joins TRBV18 to TRBJ1-1, with no clear D. This CDR3 comprises 14 residues. V was trimmed by 3 bases and J by 3 bases, leaving 11 bases between them. Germline-derived CDR1 and CDR2 are KGHSH and LQKENI. CDR3 sequence (DNA): TGTGCCAGCTCACCCCCGAGGGAGGACACTGAAGCTTTCTTT. Protein: CASSPPREDTEAFF.

The rearrangement uses TRBV28 and TRBJ2-7, with TRBD2 matching 12 bases. Germline-derived CDR1 and CDR2 are MDHEN and SYDVKM. J gave up 4 bases and V 5 bases, and 9 bases lay outside the gene matches. The CDR3 sequence is 16 residues long. CDR3 region: CASSPNPSGRVYEQYF. The CDR3 DNA is TGTGCCAGCAGTCCTAATCCTAGCGGGAGGGTATACGAGCAGTACTTC.

This clone was observed a handful of times. The chain employs TRBV10-3 and TRBJ1-4; 7 nucleotides agree with TRBD1. After removal of 5 bases from V and 4 bases from J, the junction contained 4 bases not matched to a gene. The germline CDR1 and CDR2 sequences are ENHRY and SYGVKD. This CDR3 has 14 residues. The CDR3 nucleotides read TGTGCCATCAGTCTTTCAGGGGGTAATGAAAAACTGTTTTTT. Encoded protein: CAISLSGGNEKLFF.

The V call is TRBV5-8, the J call TRBJ2-5, with D tentatively TRBD1 (5 bases). This CDR3 has 14 residues. Trimming took off 4 bases at V and 5 bases at J, with 15 bases between the two ends. Germline V gene sequence: CDR1 SGHTS, CDR2 YDEGEE. As DNA, the CDR3 is TGTGCCAGCAGCCACTCAGCAGGGTTTGAGACCCAGTACTTC. This translates into CASSHSAGFETQYF.

This clone appeared once. The chain links TRBV24-1 to TRBJ2-3; tentative D call: TRBD1 (5 bases). The CDR3 is 12 residues long. V was clipped by 6 bases and J by 4 bases, with 7 bases between them. Germline-derived CDR1 and CDR2 are KGHDR and SFDVKD. CDR3 coding DNA: TGTGCCACCAGTAGGGGCCCAGATACGCAGTATTTT. It codes for CATSRGPDTQYF.

The chain is built from TRBV7-2 and TRBJ1-4, with TRBD1 matching 9 bases. The CDR3 extends over 15 amino acids. The ends lost 5 bases at V and 8 bases at J; junction bases unmatched: 9. CDR1 SGHTA and CDR2 FQGNSA come from the germline V gene. CDR3 sequence reads: CASSLGQGMREKLFF. The CDR3 DNA follows: TGTGCCAGCAGCCTCGGACAGGGGATGCGGGAAAAACTGTTTTTT.

The chain links TRBV4-1 to TRBJ1-1, with D possibly being TRBD1 (5 bases). Between the trimmed V and J ends, which lost 4 bases and 1 base, there was a span of 10 bases. CDR1 is MGHRA and CDR2 is YSYEKL in the germline V gene. The CDR3 contains 14 residues. The CDR3 region is CASSPGGGNTEAFF. The CDR3 bases are TGCGCCAGCAGCCCTGGGGGGGGGAACACTGAAGCTTTCTTT.

V gene TRBV3-1 (or the pseudogene TRBV3-2) combines with J gene TRBJ1-5; 10 nucleotides align to TRBD1. The CDR3 totals 14 residues. V was pared by 4 bases and J by 5 bases, with 2 bases of the junction left unmatched. Germline CDR1 and CDR2: LGHDT and YNNKEL (reference sequence). The CDR3 nucleotides read TGTGCCAGCAGCCTCGGGACAGGGGATCAGCCCCAGCATTTT. It encodes CASSLGTGDQPQHF.

This clone was detected once. The genes are TRBV30 and TRBJ1-1; TRBD1 matches at 7 bases. This CDR3 has 14 amino acids. Trimming cost V 6 bases and J 4 bases; bases outside gene matches: 11. Per germline, CDR1 GTSNPN and CDR2 SVGIG (reference sequence). CDR3 DNA sequence: TGTGCCTGTTCGATCCAGGGGGTGGGCACTGAAGCTTTCTTT. Translating gives CACSIQGVGTEAFF.

The V gene is TRBV10-3, the J gene TRBJ2-1; the match to TRBD2 covers 8 bases. Unmatched junction bases numbered 13, after V lost 11 bases and J lost 7 bases. Germline V gene sequence: CDR1 ENHRY, CDR2 SYGVKD. The CDR3 has 14 residues. This chain's CDR3 is CAAERGGQGNEQFF. The DNA of the CDR3 is TGTGCCGCCGAACGGGGGGGGCAGGGGAATGAGCAGTTCTTC.

The chain uses TRBV6-5 and TRBJ1-6, with 8 positions matching TRBD1. The CDR3 has 14 residues. Unmatched junction bases numbered 7, after V lost 5 bases and J lost 10 bases. CDR1 is MNHEY, CDR2 SVGAGI, per germline. The CDR3 region is CASSMDREGSPLHF. The DNA for the CDR3 is TGTGCCAGCAGTATGGACAGGGAGGGATCACCCCTCCACTTT.

The chain employs TRBV7-9 and TRBJ2-1; 7 nucleotides line up with TRBD1. V trimming: 2 bases; J trimming: 2 bases; junction bases outside the gene matches: 3. Germline V gene data show CDR1 as SEHNR and CDR2 as FQNEAQ (reference sequence). The CDR3 is 15 residues long. CDR3 protein: CASSLKGATYNEQFF. The CDR3 DNA follows: TGTGCCAGCAGCTTAAAGGGGGCTACCTACAATGAGCAGTTCTTC.

CDR3: CASSTLGADTDTQYF. The CDR3 bases are TGTGCCAGCAGTACTTTAGGAGCGGACACAGATACGCAGTATTTT. This chain links TRBV6-5 with TRBJ2-3; D possibly corresponds to TRBD2 (5 bases). CDR1 and CDR2 (germline): MNHEY, SVGAGI. CDR3 size: 15 residues. V was pared by 5 bases and J by 2 bases, with 14 bases between.

This rearrangement joins TRBV5-5 to TRBJ2-5, with D tentatively TRBD2 (6 bases). The CDR3 contains 17 residues. Germline V gives CDR1 SGHKS, CDR2 YYEKEE (reference sequence). V lost 3 bases, J lost 5 bases, and 23 bases lay in between. DNA of the CDR3: TGTGCCAGCAGCTCCTACCTACTAGCTCCGAGCGGGGAGACCCAGTACTTC. It codes for CASSSYLLAPSGETQYF.

The V and J genes are TRBV29-1 and TRBJ1-4; TRBD1 matches 7 bases. CDR3 length: 14 residues. Trimming cost V 4 bases and J 6 bases; bases outside gene matches: 8. Germline V gives CDR1 SQVTM, CDR2 ANQGSEA. The CDR3 here is CSVGGRDSDEKLFF. CDR3 nucleotides: TGCAGCGTTGGGGGCCGGGACAGTGATGAAAAACTGTTTTTT. The entire variable domain, with the rest obtained from reference TRBV29-1 and TRBJ1-4, is as follows: SAVISQKPSRDICQRGTSLTIQCQVDSQVTMMFWYRQQPGQSLTLIATANQGSEATYESGFVIDKFPISRPNLTFSTLTVSNMSPEDSSIYLCSVGGRDSDEKLFFGSGTQLSVL.

V usage is TRBV7-2 and J usage is TRBJ2-3, with D perhaps matching TRBD2 (6 bases). This CDR3 has 17 amino acids. Per germline, CDR1 SGHTA and CDR2 FQGNSA. Between the trimmed V and J ends, which lost 6 bases and 1 base, there was a span of 20 bases. CDR3 in DNA: TGTGCCAGCAGGCGGGGTGGCGGGGCCCCTGGCACAGATACGCAGTATTTT. Translated, it gives CASRRGGGAPGTDTQYF.

The V gene is TRBV30, the J gene TRBJ2-7, with 12 bases lining up with TRBD2. Looked up from germline, CDR1 is GTSNPN and CDR2 is SVGIG (reference sequence). Trimming cost V 2 bases and J 0 bases; bases outside gene matches: 8. The CDR3 has 17 residues. CDR3 amino acids: CAWSPSSLAGGSYEQYF. CDR3 in DNA: TGTGCCTGGAGTCCATCGTCACTAGCGGGGGGCTCCTACGAGCAGTACTTC.

The chain carries TRBV19 and TRBJ2-1; 7 nucleotides line up with TRBD2. The CDR3 loop spans 15 amino acids. With 3 bases clipped from V and 4 bases from J, the junction kept 6 bases outside the gene matches. Looked up from germline, CDR1 is LNHDA and CDR2 is SQIVND (reference sequence). The CDR3 spells CASSILSGGYNEQFF. In nucleotides, the CDR3 is TGTGCCAGTAGTATTTTGTCGGGAGGATACAATGAGCAGTTCTTC.